This TCR beta chain appears in the sequencing data of a study of T cell repertoires in cytomegalovirus infection. At the level of the study: Public signatures in TCR beta pointed to CMV infection and matching HLA type.

J was trimmed by 4 bases and V by 7 bases; bases with no gene match: 7. The CDR3 has 14 residues. CDR1 is SNHLY and CDR2 is FYNNEI in the germline V gene. To note about this clonotype: Antigen: not known.

TCRdb re-called the reads with MiXCR, one entry per CDR3 protein. The top ten clones hold about a sixth of a sample with about 500,000 distinct CDR3 sequences, more than 30% of them seen once. Sequenced here: cultured PBMCs, sampled from culture after CMV antigen stimulation. The receptor comes from a human donor in good health (CMV status not recorded). Some clones in this sample may be carry-over from other donors' samples. The gene calls are TRBV2 and TRBJ2-3, with 8 nucleotides matching TRBD1. CDR3 loop: CASNLDRGADTQYF. The DNA of the CDR3 is TGTGCCAGCAACCTCGACAGGGGAGCAGATACGCAGTATTTT.